This TCR beta chain comes out of a study of T cells in pancreatic ductal adenocarcinoma. Study-level points and caveats: Blood had more productive templates and about 7.9-fold more unique clonotypes than tumor. No significant tumor-blood clonality difference; means were about 0.1 and 0.065.

Between the trimmed V and J ends, which lost 4 bases and 4 bases, there was a span of 15 bases. The CDR3 totals 14 residues. Germline values: CDR1 SGHDT, CDR2 YYEEEE. Measured with immunoSEQ multiplex PCR; TCRdb has only the in-frame clones, and not every one. The repertoire holds 97,000 or so clones, 90% to 95% seen once, with around 3.2% in the top ten. Selected pancreatic ductal adenocarcinoma patients had undergone surgery without neoadjuvant therapy. On this clone: Its matching antigen is unknown.

Sample: PBMCs. The sequence derives from a human donor with pancreatic ductal adenocarcinoma. The rearrangement uses TRBV5-6 and TRBJ2-7; a weak D match, TRBD2 (5 bases). The CDR3: CASSLAGGLYEQYF. Here the CDR3 DNA reads TGTGCCAGCAGCCTCGCGGGCGGATTATACGAGCAGTACTTC.